These 11 T cell receptor beta chains share one sample of origin, sequenced in a study of beta chain features in type 1 diabetes. Study results and limitations: Within each of all four CD4+ subsets, Type 1 diabetes patients had TCRB CDR3s that were moderately but significantly shorter.

No antigen is known for these receptors. As every portion of the isolated RNA was reverse transcribed, the sequencing read expressed TCRB transcripts. Sequenced by immunoSEQ multiplex PCR; TCRdb stores in-frame clones only, minus some. The sample lists approximately 730,000 clones; around 15% were seen once. The sequencing sample was made of naive CD4+ T cells from blood. Receptor source: a man between 18 and 35 years old with type 1 diabetes.

In this sample, this clone turned up a few times. The rearrangement links TRBV15 to TRBJ1-2; D is unresolved. Germline CDR1 reads LNHNV; CDR2 reads YYDKDF (reference sequence). The CDR3 spans 14 residues. The V end lost 9 bases, the J end lost 0 bases, and 14 bases lay between the germline ends. The CDR3 here is CATREWGSNYGYTF. The DNA for the CDR3 is TGTGCCACGAGGGAGTGGGGTTCTAACTATGGCTACACCTTC.

The chain employs TRBV28 and TRBJ2-7, with a possible D match to TRBD2 (6 bases). The germline V gene encodes CDR1 MDHEN and CDR2 SYDVKM. The ends were cut back, 6 bases at V and 3 bases at J, with 15 bases in the middle. The CDR3 contains 14 residues. The CDR3 protein is CASRRSGSRYEQYF. CDR3 nucleotides: TGTGCCAGCAGACGTAGCGGATCCCGCTACGAGCAGTACTTC.

The chain uses TRBV6-6 and TRBJ2-2, with 10 bases fitting TRBD1. V was pared by 4 bases and J by 7 bases, with 6 bases of the junction left unmatched. The CDR3 spans 15 residues. The V gene's germline CDR1 is MNHNY and CDR2 SVGAGI (reference sequence). CDR3 coding DNA: TGTGCCAGCAGTTTTGACAGGGGGCCGGGCGGGGAGCTGTTTTTT. Its translation: CASSFDRGPGGELFF.

V usage is TRBV7-3 and J usage is TRBJ1-1, with a tentative D call TRBD1 (5 bases). Trimming removed 6 bases from V and 1 base from J, with 15 bases in between. There are 15 residues in the CDR3. Germline-derived CDR1 and CDR2 are SGHTA and FQGTGA. This CDR3 is CASREETASNTEAFF. As DNA, the CDR3 is TGTGCCAGCAGGGAGGAGACAGCATCGAACACTGAAGCTTTCTTT.

The V and J genes are TRBV27 and TRBJ1-5, with D uncertain. Between the trimmed V and J ends, which lost 2 bases and 0 bases, there was a span of 8 bases. CDR1 and CDR2 from the germline V gene are MNHEY and SMNVEV (reference sequence). The CDR3 contains 15 residues. The CDR3 nucleotides read TGTGCCAGCAGTTTAAACAGATATAGCAATCAGCCCCAGCATTTT. Translation gives CASSLNRYSNQPQHF.

This clone was seen a handful of times. The chain uses TRBV2 and TRBJ2-7; D is undetermined. The germline V gene has CDR1 SNHLY and CDR2 FYNNEI. This CDR3 contains 15 residues. Trimming took off 0 bases at V and 4 bases at J, with 13 bases between the two ends. CDR3 residues: CASSEAPGPSYEQYF. DNA for the CDR3: TGTGCCAGCAGTGAAGCACCGGGCCCCTCTTACGAGCAGTACTTC. Looking up the rest from reference TRBV2 and TRBJ2-7 gives the full variable domain: EPEVTQTPSHQVTQMGQEVILRCVPISNHLYFYWYRQILGQKVEFLVSFYNNEISEKSEIFDDQFSVERPDGSNFTLKIRSTKLEDSAMYFCASSEAPGPSYEQYFGPGTRLTVT.

The chain employs TRBV9 and TRBJ2-1, with D possibly called TRBD1 or TRBD2 (5 bases each). V was pared by 4 bases and J by 9 bases, with 20 bases between. Germline V gene data show CDR1 as SGDLS and CDR2 as YYNGEE. The CDR3 contains 15 residues. The DNA of the CDR3 is TGTGCCAGCAGCCCGGCCCCCTCCTGGGACGGTGAGCAGTTCTTC. The encoded protein is CASSPAPSWDGEQFF.

The chain joins TRBV10-3 to TRBJ2-7; 10 bases align to TRBD1. Per the germline V gene, CDR1 is ENHRY and CDR2 is SYGVKD. Germline trimming cut 6 bases from V and 3 bases from J; bases unmatched to any gene: 8. This CDR3 comprises 15 residues. CDR3 bases: TGTGCCATCAGCCCAGGGACAGGGGTGTTCTACGAGCAGTACTTC. Translating it yields CAISPGTGVFYEQYF.

This chain joins TRBV5-1 and TRBJ2-4, with a weak D call TRBD1 (7 bases). Germline CDR1 and CDR2: SGHRS and YFSETQ. The CDR3 is 13 residues long. Trimming took 2 bases from V and 8 from J, leaving 11 bases between them. CDR3 amino acids: CASSFQGEDIQYF. The DNA of the CDR3 is TGCGCCAGCAGCTTCCAGGGGGAGGACATTCAGTACTTC.

This clone was detected only a few times. V is TRBV25-1 and J is TRBJ2-7, with 7 bases that match TRBD1. The length of the CDR3 is 13 residues. Per the germline V gene, CDR1 is MGHDK and CDR2 is SYGVNS. The J segment lost 5 bases and the V segment lost 4 bases, leaving 5 bases of the junction unmatched. The CDR3 is CASSVTGIHEQYF. In nucleotides, the CDR3 is TGTGCCAGCAGTGTGACAGGGATCCACGAGCAGTACTTC.

This clone was recorded a few times. The V and J genes are TRBV2 and TRBJ2-4, with 10 bases identical to TRBD1. In germline, CDR1 is SNHLY, CDR2 FYNNEI. The CDR3 totals 15 residues. The ends lost 10 bases at V and 0 bases at J; junction bases unmatched: 6. This CDR3 is CANGQGDVAKNIQYF. The CDR3, as DNA: TGTGCCAACGGACAGGGGGATGTAGCCAAAAACATTCAGTACTTC.